The 5 T cell receptor beta chains below all came from one sample that was sequenced in a study of cytomegalovirus exposure and HLA in healthy donors. Primers: 60 Vbeta forward and 13 Jbeta reverse. This table comes from immunoSEQ multiplex PCR, and its TCRdb copy is limited to in-frame clones, with some not included. This table has 150,000 to 200,000 clones, 84% appearing once. The sample taken for sequencing was PBMCs. These receptor sequences come from a man aged 50-60 years in good health and CMV-seropositive.

The V gene is TRBV11-2, the J gene TRBJ2-7; 7 bases are shared with TRBD2. The CDR3 consists of 14 residues. The germline V gene encodes CDR1 SGHAT and CDR2 FQNNGV. The trim removed 1 base at V and 4 bases at J, leaving 4 bases unmatched. The DNA of the CDR3 is TGTGCCAGCAGCTTAGGGGGGGGTCGATACGAGCAGTACTTC. It specifies CASSLGGGRYEQYF.

The genes are TRBV5-8 and TRBJ1-4; D possibly corresponds to TRBD1 (6 bases). Trimming removed 4 bases from V and 4 bases from J, with 11 bases in between. Germline V gene lookup returns CDR1 SGHTS and CDR2 YDEGEE. This CDR3 has 14 residues. The CDR3 sequence is CASSLGQINEKLFF. The CDR3 coding sequence is TGTGCCAGCAGCCTAGGACAGATTAATGAAAAACTGTTTTTT.

This chain links TRBV5-1 with TRBJ2-7; D uncertain. Trimming removed 0 bases from V and 4 bases from J, with 11 bases in between. Germline-derived CDR1 and CDR2 are SGHRS and YFSETQ. CDR3 length: 14 residues. CDR3 sequence: CASSLGQAMYEQYF. The DNA for the CDR3 is TGCGCCAGCAGCTTGGGCCAGGCAATGTACGAGCAGTACTTC.

This rearrangement joins TRBV27 to TRBJ1-2; possible D gene TRBD1, 5 bases. Germline CDR1 is MNHEY and CDR2 is SMNVEV (reference sequence). The ends were cut back, 3 bases at V and 1 base at J, with 15 bases in the middle. CDR3 length: 16 residues. This chain's CDR3 is CASSFGKGHLNYGYTF. The CDR3 DNA is TGTGCCAGCAGTTTCGGCAAGGGGCATCTTAACTATGGCTACACCTTC.

The chain has TRBV5-1 and TRBJ2-3; D unresolved. This CDR3 has 14 amino acids. Trimming cost V 0 bases and J 6 bases, with 11 bases left between them. Germline-derived CDR1 and CDR2 are SGHRS and YFSETQ. Written as DNA, the CDR3 is TGCGCCAGCAGCTTGGCCGCGGTTTCGGATACGCAGTATTTT. It translates to CASSLAAVSDTQYF.